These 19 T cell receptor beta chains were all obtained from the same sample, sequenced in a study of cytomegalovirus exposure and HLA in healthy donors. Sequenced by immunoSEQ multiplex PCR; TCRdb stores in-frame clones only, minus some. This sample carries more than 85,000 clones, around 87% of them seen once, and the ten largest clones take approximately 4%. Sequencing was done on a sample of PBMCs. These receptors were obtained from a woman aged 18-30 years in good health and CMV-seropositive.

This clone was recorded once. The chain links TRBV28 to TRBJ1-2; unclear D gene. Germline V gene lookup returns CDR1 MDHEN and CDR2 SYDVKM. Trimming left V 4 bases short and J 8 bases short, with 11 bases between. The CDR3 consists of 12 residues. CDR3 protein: CASSSGRGGYTF. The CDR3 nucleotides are TGTGCCAGCAGTTCCGGCCGGGGAGGCTACACCTTC.

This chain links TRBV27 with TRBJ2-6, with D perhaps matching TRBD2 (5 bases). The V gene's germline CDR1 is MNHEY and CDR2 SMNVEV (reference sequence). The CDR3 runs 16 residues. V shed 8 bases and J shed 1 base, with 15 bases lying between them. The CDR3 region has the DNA TGTGCCAGCGGACCCCAGACGGGGTCTGGGGCCAACGTCCTGACTTTC. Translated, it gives CASGPQTGSGANVLTF.

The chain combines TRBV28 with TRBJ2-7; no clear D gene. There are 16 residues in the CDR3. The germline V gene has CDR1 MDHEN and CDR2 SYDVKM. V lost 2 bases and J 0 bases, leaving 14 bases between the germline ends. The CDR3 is CASSLTGQASSYEQYF. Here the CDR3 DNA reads TGTGCCAGCAGTTTAACTGGCCAGGCGAGCTCCTACGAGCAGTACTTC.

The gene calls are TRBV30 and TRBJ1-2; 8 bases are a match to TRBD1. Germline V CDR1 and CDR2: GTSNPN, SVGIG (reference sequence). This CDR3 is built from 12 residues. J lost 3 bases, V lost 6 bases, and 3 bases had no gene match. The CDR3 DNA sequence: TGTGCCTGCCGGGGACAGGACTATGGCTACACCTTC. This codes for CACRGQDYGYTF.

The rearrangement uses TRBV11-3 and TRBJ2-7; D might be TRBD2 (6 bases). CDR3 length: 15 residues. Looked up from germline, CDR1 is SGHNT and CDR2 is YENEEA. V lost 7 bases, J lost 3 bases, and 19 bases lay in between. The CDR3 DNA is TGTGCCAGCAACCTACGGGGAGGAGGAGGCTACGAGCAGTACTTC. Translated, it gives CASNLRGGGGYEQYF.

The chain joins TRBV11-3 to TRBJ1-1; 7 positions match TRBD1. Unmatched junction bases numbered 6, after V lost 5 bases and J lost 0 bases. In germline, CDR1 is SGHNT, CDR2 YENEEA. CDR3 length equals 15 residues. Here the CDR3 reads CASSPFQGVNTEAFF. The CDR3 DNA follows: TGTGCCAGCAGCCCCTTTCAGGGGGTGAACACTGAAGCTTTCTTT.

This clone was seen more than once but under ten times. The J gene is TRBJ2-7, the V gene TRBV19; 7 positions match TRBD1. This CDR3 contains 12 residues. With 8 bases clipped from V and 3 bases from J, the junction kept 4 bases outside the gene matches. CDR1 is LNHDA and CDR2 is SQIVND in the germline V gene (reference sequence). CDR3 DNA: TGTGCCAGTGGCAGGGACAGCTACGAGCAGTACTTC. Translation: CASGRDSYEQYF.

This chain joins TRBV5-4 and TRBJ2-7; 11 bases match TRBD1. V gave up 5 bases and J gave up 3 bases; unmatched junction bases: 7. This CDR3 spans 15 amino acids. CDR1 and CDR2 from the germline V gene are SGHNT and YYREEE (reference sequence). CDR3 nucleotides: TGTGCCAGCAGTTCGCCGGGACAGGGGGACTACGAGCAGTACTTC. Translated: CASSSPGQGDYEQYF.

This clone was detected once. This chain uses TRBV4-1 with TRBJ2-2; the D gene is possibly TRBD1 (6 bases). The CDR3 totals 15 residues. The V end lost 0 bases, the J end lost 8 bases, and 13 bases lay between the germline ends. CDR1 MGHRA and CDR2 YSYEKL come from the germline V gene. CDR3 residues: CASSQEGTLSGELFF. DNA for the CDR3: TGCGCCAGCAGCCAAGAAGGGACATTGTCAGGGGAGCTGTTTTTT.

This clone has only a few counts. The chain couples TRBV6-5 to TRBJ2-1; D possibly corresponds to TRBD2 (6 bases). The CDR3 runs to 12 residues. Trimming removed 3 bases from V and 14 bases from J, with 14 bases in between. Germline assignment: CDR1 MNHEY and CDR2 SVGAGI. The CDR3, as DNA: TGTGCCAGCAGTTATGGCTGGGGGGAGGAGTTCTTC. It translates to CASSYGWGEEFF.

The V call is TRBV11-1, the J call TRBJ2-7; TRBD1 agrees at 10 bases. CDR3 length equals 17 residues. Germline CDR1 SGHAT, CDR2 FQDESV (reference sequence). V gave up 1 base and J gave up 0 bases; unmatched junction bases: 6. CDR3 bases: TGTGCCAGCAGCTTAGGGACAGGGGGTTACAGCTCCTACGAGCAGTACTTC. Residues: CASSLGTGGYSSYEQYF.

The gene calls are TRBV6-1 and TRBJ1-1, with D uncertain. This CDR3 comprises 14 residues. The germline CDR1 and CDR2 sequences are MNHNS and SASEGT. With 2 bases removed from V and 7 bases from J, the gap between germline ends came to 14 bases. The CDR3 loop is CASSESWESYEAFF. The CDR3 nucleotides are TGTGCCAGCAGTGAAAGTTGGGAGAGCTATGAAGCTTTCTTT.

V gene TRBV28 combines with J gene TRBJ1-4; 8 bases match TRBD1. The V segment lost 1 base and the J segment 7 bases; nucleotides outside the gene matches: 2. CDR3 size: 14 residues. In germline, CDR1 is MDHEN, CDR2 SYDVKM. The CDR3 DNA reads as TGTGCCAGCAGTTTATTTACAGGGGGTGAAAAACTGTTTTTT. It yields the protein CASSLFTGGEKLFF.

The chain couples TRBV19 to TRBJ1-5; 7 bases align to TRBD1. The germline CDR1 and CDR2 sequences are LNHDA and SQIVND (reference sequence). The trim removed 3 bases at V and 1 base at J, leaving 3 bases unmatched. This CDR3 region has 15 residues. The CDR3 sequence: CASSISQGSNQPQHF. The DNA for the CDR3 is TGTGCCAGTAGTATTTCACAGGGGAGCAATCAGCCCCAGCATTTT.

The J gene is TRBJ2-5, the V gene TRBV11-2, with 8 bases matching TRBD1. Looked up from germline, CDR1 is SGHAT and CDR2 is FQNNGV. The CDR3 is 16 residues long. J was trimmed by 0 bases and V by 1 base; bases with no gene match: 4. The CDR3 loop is CASSLGTGWYQETQYF. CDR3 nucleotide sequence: TGTGCCAGCAGCTTAGGGACAGGGTGGTACCAAGAGACCCAGTACTTC.

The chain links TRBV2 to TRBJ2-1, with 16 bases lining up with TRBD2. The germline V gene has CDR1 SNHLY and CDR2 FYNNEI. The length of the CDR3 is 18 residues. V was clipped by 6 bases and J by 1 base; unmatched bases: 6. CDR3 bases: TGTGCCAGCAGGGGACTAGCGGGAGGGCCGAGTTCCTACAATGAGCAGTTCTTC. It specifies CASRGLAGGPSSYNEQFF.

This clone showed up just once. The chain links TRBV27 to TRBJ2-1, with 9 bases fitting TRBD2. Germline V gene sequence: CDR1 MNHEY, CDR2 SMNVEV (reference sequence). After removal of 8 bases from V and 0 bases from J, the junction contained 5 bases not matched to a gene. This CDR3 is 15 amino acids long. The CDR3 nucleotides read TGTGCCAGCTTTAGCGGGAGCCCCTCCTACAATGAGCAGTTCTTC. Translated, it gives CASFSGSPSYNEQFF.

The CDR3: CASSGAHNSPLHF. The CDR3 DNA sequence: TGTGCCAGCAGCGGTGCGCATAATTCACCCCTCCACTTT. The J gene is TRBJ1-6, the V gene TRBV7-9; D call uncertain. This CDR3 has 13 residues. Per the germline V gene, CDR1 is SEHNR and CDR2 is FQNEAQ (reference sequence). V gave up 5 bases and J gave up 5 bases, with 7 bases separating them.

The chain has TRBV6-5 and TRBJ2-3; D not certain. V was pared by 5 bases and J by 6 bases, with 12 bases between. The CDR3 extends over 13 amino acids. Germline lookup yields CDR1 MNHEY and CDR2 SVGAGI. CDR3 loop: CASSPYPWDTQYF. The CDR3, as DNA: TGTGCCAGCAGTCCCTACCCCTGGGATACGCAGTATTTT.